This TCR beta chain was captured by sequencing in a study of blood T cell repertoires in COVID-19. For the study at large: PBMCs, B-cell-depleted T cells, or T cells provided the cDNA or gDNA that made up the material.

The CDR3 is 17 amino acids. Germline loops: CDR1 MNHEY, CDR2 SVGEGT. Trimming left V 4 bases short and J 1 base short, with 19 bases between. Sequencing was performed with immunoSEQ multiplex PCR; in TCRdb, only in-frame clones are kept and a portion is missing. The table has 130,000 to 150,000 clones, roughly 83% seen once. This clone was counted a single time. The receptor was derived from a man aged 45 to 65 who had recovered from COVID-19. What was sequenced was PBMCs or T cells enriched from blood (not recorded which). The genes are TRBV6-2 or TRBV6-3 and TRBJ1-1; the D gene is possibly TRBD1 (6 bases). This CDR3 reads CASSWAVQGTRNTEAFF. For the CDR3, the DNA is TGTGCCAGCAGTTGGGCCGTACAGGGTACCCGGAACACTGAAGCTTTCTTT.